This TCR beta chain came from a study of cytomegalovirus exposure and HLA in healthy donors (TCRdb year 2017). For the study in its entirety: According to an earlier analysis of 587 of the donors, some 180 million T cells yielded some 120 million unique TCR beta sequences and approximately 300 Gb of sequence data. About 330 gigabases of sequencing data and about 92 million unique TCR sequences made up an early release that covered under 750 HLA-typed donors. Of the approximately 400 genotyped donors, over 65% fell in the genetic ancestry cluster associated with self-reported Caucasian donors. The study aimed to test whether signatures of past pathogen exposure could be identified by cataloging public T cell receptors. The study profiled the T cell repertoires of hundreds of subjects by immunosequencing and related them to cytomegalovirus serostatus. Along with the approximately 600-subject first cohort, a separate validation cohort of about 110 different subjects was used. To predict cytomegalovirus infection status, the study brought together high-throughput TCR immunosequencing, statistical association of individual TCRs with disease status, and machine learning. A later analysis re-examined previously published TCR beta repertoires from 600 to 700 donors and added high-resolution HLA genotyping to investigate patterns of TCR occurrence. Rather than using new phenotypic data, the later analysis identified candidate immune exposures from TCR beta sequences and from how often those sequences occurred across donors. To decide whether each TCR beta V gene segment behaved as functional or pseudogenic, an earlier analysis of some 600 of the donors relied on high-throughput TCR beta sequencing. Donor age, sex, ethnicity and CMV serostatus were compiled together with the repertoire data. A later genetic analysis took genome-wide SNP genotypes for about three fifths of the 666 donors and used that subset as a discovery cohort. Every discovery cohort repertoire had been produced on one sequencing platform. HLA typing included class I and class II loci at four-digit resolution. Typing coverage differed by locus: A, B, C, DRB1 and DQB1 were typed in about 629-630 donors, DQA1 in roughly 510, DPA1 in 606, and DPB1 in approximately 450. Because of strong linkage in the cohort, roughly 5 DR-DQ haplotypes were treated as single units for association and clustering. On average, roughly 240,000 unique TCR beta nucleotide sequences were sequenced per donor among 398 genotyped donors of the cohort, with roughly 19% of those sequences being non-productive.

Results the study describes overall, beyond this receptor: A later analysis found that TCR association rates varied across HLA loci, with DRB1 alleles showing the most associated TCRs and HLA-C alleles the fewest. A further reported finding was that TCR beta sequences accurately predicted the HLA-A and HLA-B alleles for most subjects in the first cohort. Because HLA typing was unavailable for some donors at each locus, only the typed subset was used in association tests. A later genetic analysis associated a missense DCLRE1C variant with V-gene and J-gene trimming of TCR beta chains, and an independent cohort replicated the association. In a later analysis, HLA-associated TCR beta chains were found to be more clonally expanded and to have lower generation probabilities than equally common non-associated chains. According to the authors, the approach could potentially be generalized to other disease states and immunological phenotypes. The earlier analysis of around 600 of the donors excluded 15 to 20 rarely observed V segments, including chromosome 9 orphons, because counts were too low. The cohort was sequenced for TCR beta chains only, and without alpha or paired-chain data the features that could be detected were limited. The 87-base-pair reads could not distinguish some IMGT-functional V segments, including TRBV6-2 and TRBV6-3, so those segments were excluded. Correlated functional status among segregating V segments might reflect linkage disequilibrium, but an unknown experimental factor could not be ruled out. A later analysis associated about 17,000 TCR beta sequences with specific HLA alleles at a false discovery rate of 0.05. Most TCR sequences were seen in very few donors, while some public TCRs were found in many individuals. Cytomegalovirus status was reported to be diagnosed by the classifier with high specificity and sensitivity in both the original and validation cohorts. A total of fewer than 200 TCR beta chains were listed by the study as associated with cytomegalovirus. Compared with the approximately 670-donor mean, donors in an Asian-associated ancestry cluster had fewer N-insertions in productive TCRs, according to a later genetic analysis. According to a later analysis, parvovirus B19, influenza, CMV and Epstein-Barr virus appeared linked to several top co-occurrence clusters. When HLA alleles, especially DR and DQ, strongly co-occurred, attributing TCR associations to individual alleles was difficult. In an earlier analysis of approximately 590 of the donors, most TCR beta V segments appeared in productive rearrangements about 87% or about 30% of the time, broadly matching IMGT annotations. Three of the identified cytomegalovirus-associated TCR beta chains were confirmed in vitro to be specific for cytomegalovirus antigens. A later analysis found that most CMV-associated TCR beta chains appeared HLA-restricted, with HLA associations seemingly driven largely by CMV exposure. A cluster of highly shared sequence variants was judged likely to represent a technical artifact of the sequencing pipeline. For the cohort, immune exposure information was limited to CMV serostatus. Presence/absence analyses assumed roughly uniform sequencing depth across donors, an assumption that may not hold.

The CDR3 spans 14 residues, from the cysteine through the phenylalanine. CDR3 DNA is the only sequence kept; it has 42 bases, read in frame from the first base. CDR1 LGHNA and CDR2 YSLEER are derived from the germline V gene. Libraries were prepared through the immunoSEQ multiplex PCR assay. For the multiplex PCR, a mixture combining 60 forward primers for TCR Vbeta segments and 13 reverse primers for TCR Jbeta segments was used. The CDR3 region of rearranged TCR beta genes was amplified from genomic DNA by a multiplex PCR assay. The Illumina HiSeq System was used to sequence the amplified TCR beta libraries as 87-base-pair reads. From the authors' description of their analysis: In a later analysis, around 80 million unique TCR beta chains were counted across the 650 to 750 repertoires, and roughly 11 million of these chains were shared by at least two donors. A nearest-neighbor algorithm error-corrected the raw reads and collapsed the reads into unique sequences, merging closely related sequences to remove PCR and sequencing errors. CDR3 sequences were aligned to IMGT reference sequences to assign V, D and J gene segments. For a sequence to be retained, a match of at least six nucleotides to both a V gene segment and a J gene segment was required. A rearrangement counted as productive if the CDR3 had no stop codons and remained in frame with V and J, and every other rearrangement counted as non-productive. CDR3 was defined according to IMGT convention as the region running from the second conserved V-encoded cysteine to the conserved J-encoded phenylalanine. The earlier analysis of 450 to 750 of the donors excluded any sequence lacking an unambiguous match to a single V gene segment. An earlier analysis of a few hundred of the donors classified V segments as functional when productive rearrangements were above 56.7% and as segregating when the standard deviation between donors was above 5%. A statistical classification framework was built for diagnosing cytomegalovirus status from the catalog of TCR beta chain sequences. In a later analysis, TCR nucleotide sequences were compared against IMGT/GENE-DB human TR gene sequences so that V and J genes could be assigned. In a later analysis, CDR3 sequences and most-parsimonious VDJ recombination scenarios were assigned using the TCRdist pipeline. In a later analysis, each TCR beta chain was defined by its CDR3 amino acid sequence together with its V-gene family, and reads without a unique V-gene family were excluded. To address suspected cross-contamination and a sequencing artifact, a later analysis removed approximately 600 highly shared, low-generation-probability nucleotide sequences. A later analysis calculated a clonal expansion index for each public chain from normalized within-repertoire ranks of inferred template counts. In a later analysis, generation probabilities were computed using a VDJ recombination model fitted to out-of-frame rearrangements, and the results were checked against IGoR. A later analysis scored TCR-TCR, TCR-HLA and TCR-CMV co-occurrence with hypergeometric tests, applying a repertoire-size bias correction to TCR pairs. A later analysis estimated false discovery rates by permuting HLA or CMV assignments 20 times. In a later analysis, co-occurring TCRs were grouped using DBSCAN, and TCRdist sequence similarity was added for clustering within HLA-allele-positive subsets. For co-occurrence clustering, repertoires with fewer than 30,000 or more than 120,000 public chains were excluded, along with four to six repertoires with anomalous nucleotide sharing. What TCRdb holds here is the immuneACCESS table cut down to in-frame rearrangements. Part of the clones is not present; checked against another copy, under half of the missing clones reflect an unresolved V gene, and the others are unexplained. V and J calls and clone size are those listed in that table; D and trimming were worked out from the DNA. Counted in this sample were around 100,000 clones; over 60% of them appeared once. The ten top clones hold approximately 5.1% of the sample.

The cohort was made up of roughly 670 healthy bone marrow donors. Cohort members were all nominally healthy when sampled, although unrecorded immune exposures were likely present. The donor tested CMV seropositive and was one of the 289 seropositive cohort members. A peripheral blood sample was provided by each donor, and peripheral blood mononuclear cells were used for TCR beta sequencing. The Qiagen DNeasy Blood Extraction Kit was used to extract genomic DNA from the blood cell samples. Of note for this clone: The antigen it binds to is not known. Sequence at one end of the junction differs from germline and may be a read error.

The sample comprised PBMCs. The chain was built from TRBV4-3 and TRBJ2-1, with TRBD2 as a weak D call on 5 bases. The sequence came from a female donor in good health and CMV-seropositive. CDR3 protein: CASSQAEDYDEQFF. At the DNA level, the sequence is TGCGCCAGCAGCCAAGCGGAAGACTACGATGAGCAGTTCTTC.